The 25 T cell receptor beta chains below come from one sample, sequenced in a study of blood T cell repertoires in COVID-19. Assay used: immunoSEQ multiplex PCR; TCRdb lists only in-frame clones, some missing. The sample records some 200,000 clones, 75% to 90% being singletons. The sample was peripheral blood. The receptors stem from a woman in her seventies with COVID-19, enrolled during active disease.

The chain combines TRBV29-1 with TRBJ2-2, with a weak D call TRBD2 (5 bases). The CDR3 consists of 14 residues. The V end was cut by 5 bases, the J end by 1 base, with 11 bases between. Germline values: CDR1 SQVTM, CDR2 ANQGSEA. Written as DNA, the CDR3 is TGCAGCGTTATGGGAGCGCGGAACACCGGGGAGCTGTTTTTT. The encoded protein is CSVMGARNTGELFF.

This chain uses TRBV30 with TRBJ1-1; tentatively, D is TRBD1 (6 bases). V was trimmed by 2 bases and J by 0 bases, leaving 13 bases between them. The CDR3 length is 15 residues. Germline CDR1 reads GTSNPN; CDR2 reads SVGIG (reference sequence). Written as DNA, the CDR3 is TGTGCCTGGAGTCACGGGACACTCGTGAACACTGAAGCTTTCTTT. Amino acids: CAWSHGTLVNTEAFF.

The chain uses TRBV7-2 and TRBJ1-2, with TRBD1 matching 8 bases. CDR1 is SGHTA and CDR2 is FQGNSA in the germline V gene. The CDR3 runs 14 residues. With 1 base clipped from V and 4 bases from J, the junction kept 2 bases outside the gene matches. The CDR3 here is CASSLGQGIYGYTF. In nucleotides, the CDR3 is TGTGCCAGCAGCTTAGGACAGGGGATCTATGGCTACACCTTC.

The CDR3 DNA reads TGTGCCAGCAGCCAAGAATGGACTAGCGGGGGGAATGAGCAGTTCTTC. It specifies CASSQEWTSGGNEQFF. The chain is built from TRBV4-2 and TRBJ2-1, with 14 positions matching TRBD2. Germline assignment: CDR1 LGHNA and CDR2 YNFKEQ. The ends lost 0 bases at V and 7 bases at J; junction bases unmatched: 2. The CDR3 consists of 16 residues.

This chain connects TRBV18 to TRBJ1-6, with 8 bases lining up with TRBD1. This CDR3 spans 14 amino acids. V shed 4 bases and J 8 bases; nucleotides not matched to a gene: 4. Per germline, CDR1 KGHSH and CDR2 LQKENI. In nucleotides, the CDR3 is TGTGCCAGCTCACTAGCAGGGGGCGATTCACCCCTCCACTTT. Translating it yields CASSLAGGDSPLHF. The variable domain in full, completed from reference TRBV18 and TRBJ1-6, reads NAGVMQNPRHLVRRRGQEARLRCSPMKGHSHVYWYRQLPEEGLKFMVYLQKENIIDESGMPKERFSAEFPKEGPSILRIQQVVRGDSAAYFCASSLAGGDSPLHFGNGTRLTVT.

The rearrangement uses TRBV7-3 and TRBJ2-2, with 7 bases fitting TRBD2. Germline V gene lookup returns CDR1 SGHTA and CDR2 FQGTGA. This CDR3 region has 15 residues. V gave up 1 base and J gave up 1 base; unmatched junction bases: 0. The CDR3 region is CASSLSGRNTGELFF. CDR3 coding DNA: TGTGCCAGCAGCTTAAGCGGGAGGAACACCGGGGAGCTGTTTTTT.

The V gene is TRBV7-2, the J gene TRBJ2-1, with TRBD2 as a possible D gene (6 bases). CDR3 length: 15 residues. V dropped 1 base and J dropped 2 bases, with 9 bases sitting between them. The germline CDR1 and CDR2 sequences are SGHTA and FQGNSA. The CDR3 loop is CASSLGAGTYNEQFF. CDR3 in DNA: TGTGCCAGCAGCTTAGGAGCGGGTACCTACAATGAGCAGTTCTTC.

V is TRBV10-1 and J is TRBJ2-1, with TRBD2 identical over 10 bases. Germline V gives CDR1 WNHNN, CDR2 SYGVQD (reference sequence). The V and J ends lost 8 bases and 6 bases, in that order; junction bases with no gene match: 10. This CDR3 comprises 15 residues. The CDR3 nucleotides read TGCGCCAGCTCAGAAGGCCTAGCGGGAGTCAATGAGCAGTTCTTC. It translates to CASSEGLAGVNEQFF.

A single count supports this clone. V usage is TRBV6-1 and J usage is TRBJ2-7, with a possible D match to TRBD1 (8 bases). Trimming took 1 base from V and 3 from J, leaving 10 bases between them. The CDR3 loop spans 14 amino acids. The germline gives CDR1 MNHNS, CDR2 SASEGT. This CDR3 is CASSEDRGGYEQYF. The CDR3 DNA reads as TGTGCCAGCAGTGAAGACAGGGGGGGCTACGAGCAGTACTTC.

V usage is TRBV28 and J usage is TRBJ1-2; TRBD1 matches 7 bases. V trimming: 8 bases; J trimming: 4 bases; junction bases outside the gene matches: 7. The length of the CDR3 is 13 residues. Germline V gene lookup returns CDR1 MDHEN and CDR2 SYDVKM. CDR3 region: CASAFGTAYGYTF. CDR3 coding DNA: TGTGCCAGCGCGTTCGGGACAGCCTATGGCTACACCTTC.

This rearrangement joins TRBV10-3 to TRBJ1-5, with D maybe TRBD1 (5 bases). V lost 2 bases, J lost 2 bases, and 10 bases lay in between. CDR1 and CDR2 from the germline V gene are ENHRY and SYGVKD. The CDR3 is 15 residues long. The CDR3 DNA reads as TGTGCCATCAGTGAGAAGGGGTCGGGCAATCAGCCCCAGCATTTT. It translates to CAISEKGSGNQPQHF.

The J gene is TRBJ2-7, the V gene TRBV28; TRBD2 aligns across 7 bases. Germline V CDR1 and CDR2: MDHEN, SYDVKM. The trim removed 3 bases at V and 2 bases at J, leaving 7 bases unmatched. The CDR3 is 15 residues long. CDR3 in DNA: TGTGCCAGCAGTTTGGTGGGCGGGGGAACCTACGAGCAGTACTTC. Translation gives CASSLVGGGTYEQYF.

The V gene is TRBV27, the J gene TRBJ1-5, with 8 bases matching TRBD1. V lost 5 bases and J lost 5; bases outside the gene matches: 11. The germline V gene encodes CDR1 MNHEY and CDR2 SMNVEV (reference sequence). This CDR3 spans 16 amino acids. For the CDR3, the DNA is TGTGCCAGCAGTAGACTCGGGACAGGTCCCGATCAGCCCCAGCATTTT. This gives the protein CASSRLGTGPDQPQHF.

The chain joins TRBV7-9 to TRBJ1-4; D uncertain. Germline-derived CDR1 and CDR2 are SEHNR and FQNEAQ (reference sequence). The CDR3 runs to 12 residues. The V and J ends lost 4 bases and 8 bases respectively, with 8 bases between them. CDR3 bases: TGTGCCAGCAGCTCGGAGGGAGAAAAACTGTTTTTT. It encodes CASSSEGEKLFF.

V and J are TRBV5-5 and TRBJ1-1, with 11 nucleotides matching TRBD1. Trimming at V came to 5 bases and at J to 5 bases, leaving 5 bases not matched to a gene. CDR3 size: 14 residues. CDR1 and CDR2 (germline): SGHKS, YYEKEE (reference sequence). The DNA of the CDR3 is TGTGCCAGCAGAGGGACAGGGGGGAGGACTGAAGCTTTCTTT. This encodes CASRGTGGRTEAFF.

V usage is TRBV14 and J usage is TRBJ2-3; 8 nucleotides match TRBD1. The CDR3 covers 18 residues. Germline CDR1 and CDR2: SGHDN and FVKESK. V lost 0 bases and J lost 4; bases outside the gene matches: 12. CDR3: CASSQDLERQGLSDTQYF. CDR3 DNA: TGTGCCAGCAGCCAAGATCTGGAGAGACAGGGGTTGTCAGATACGCAGTATTTT.

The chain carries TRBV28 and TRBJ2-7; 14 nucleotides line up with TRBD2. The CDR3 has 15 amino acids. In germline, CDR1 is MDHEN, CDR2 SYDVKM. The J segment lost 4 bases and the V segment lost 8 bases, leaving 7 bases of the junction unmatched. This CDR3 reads CASGTSGSWRYEQYF. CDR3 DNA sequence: TGTGCCAGCGGGACTAGCGGGAGTTGGAGGTACGAGCAGTACTTC. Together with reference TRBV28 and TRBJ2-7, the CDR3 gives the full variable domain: DVKVTQSSRYLVKRTGEKVFLECVQDMDHENMFWYRQDPGLGLRLIYFSYDVKMKEKGDIPEGYSVSREKKERFSLILESASTNQTSMYLCASGTSGSWRYEQYFGPGTRLTVT.

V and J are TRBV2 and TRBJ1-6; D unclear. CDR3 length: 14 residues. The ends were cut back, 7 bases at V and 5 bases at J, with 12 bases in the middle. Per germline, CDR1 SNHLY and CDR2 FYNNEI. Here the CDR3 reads CASKAALDNSPLHF. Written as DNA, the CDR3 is TGTGCCAGCAAGGCGGCCCTTGATAATTCACCCCTCCACTTT.

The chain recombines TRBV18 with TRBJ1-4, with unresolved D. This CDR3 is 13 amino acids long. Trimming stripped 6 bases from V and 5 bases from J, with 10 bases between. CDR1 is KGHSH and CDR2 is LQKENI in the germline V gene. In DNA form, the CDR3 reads TGTGCCAGCTCCCTACGGGTCAATGAAAAACTGTTTTTT. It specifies CASSLRVNEKLFF.

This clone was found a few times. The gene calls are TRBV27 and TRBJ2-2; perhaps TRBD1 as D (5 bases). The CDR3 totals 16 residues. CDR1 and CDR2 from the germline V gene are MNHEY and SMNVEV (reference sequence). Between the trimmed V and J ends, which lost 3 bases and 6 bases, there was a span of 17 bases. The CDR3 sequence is CASSLGYLRAAGELFF. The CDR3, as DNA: TGTGCCAGCAGTTTGGGGTACCTCAGGGCCGCCGGGGAGCTGTTTTTT.

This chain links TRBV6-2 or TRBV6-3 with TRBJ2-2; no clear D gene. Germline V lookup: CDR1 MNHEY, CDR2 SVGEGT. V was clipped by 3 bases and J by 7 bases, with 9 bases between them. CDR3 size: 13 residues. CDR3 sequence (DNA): TGTGCCAGCAGTTATGAGTTGTTCGGGGAGCTGTTTTTT. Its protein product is CASSYELFGELFF.

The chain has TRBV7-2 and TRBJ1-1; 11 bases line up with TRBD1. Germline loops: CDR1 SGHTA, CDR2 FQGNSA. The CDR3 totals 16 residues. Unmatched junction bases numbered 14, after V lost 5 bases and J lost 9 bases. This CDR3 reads CASSPSPTDRGRQAFF. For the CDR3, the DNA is TGTGCCAGCAGCCCTAGCCCCACGGACAGGGGGCGACAAGCTTTCTTT.

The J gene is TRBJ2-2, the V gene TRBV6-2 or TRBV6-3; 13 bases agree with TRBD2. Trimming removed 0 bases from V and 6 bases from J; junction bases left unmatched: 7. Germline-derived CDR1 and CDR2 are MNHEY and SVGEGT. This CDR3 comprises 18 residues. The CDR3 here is CASSYSWTSGSLAGELFF. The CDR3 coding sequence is TGTGCCAGCAGTTACTCGTGGACTAGCGGGAGTTTAGCCGGGGAGCTGTTTTTT.

CDR3 residues: CASSLVAAYEQYF. The CDR3 nucleotides read TGTGCCAGCAGCTTAGTAGCCGCCTACGAGCAGTACTTC. This chain uses TRBV7-2 with TRBJ2-7; D gene unclear. V was pared by 1 base and J by 2 bases, with 6 bases between. The CDR3 sequence is 13 residues long. Germline V gene lookup returns CDR1 SGHTA and CDR2 FQGNSA. Drawing the rest from reference TRBV7-2 and TRBJ2-7, the complete variable domain is GAGVSQSPSNKVTEKGKDVELRCDPISGHTALYWYRQSLGQGLEFLIYFQGNSAPDKSGLPSDRFSAERTGGSVSTLTIQRTQQEDSAVYLCASSLVAAYEQYFGPGTRLTVT.

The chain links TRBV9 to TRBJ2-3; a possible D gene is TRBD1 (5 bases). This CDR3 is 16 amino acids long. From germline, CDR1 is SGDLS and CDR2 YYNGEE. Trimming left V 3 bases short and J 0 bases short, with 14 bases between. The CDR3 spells CASSDSPRASTDTQYF. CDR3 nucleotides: TGTGCCAGCAGCGATAGTCCCAGGGCTAGCACAGATACGCAGTATTTT.